Presented here are 23 T cell receptor beta chains from one specimen sequenced in a study of identical twins. Each CDR3 protein is one row after TCRdb ran MiXCR on the 5' RACE reads. The table records about 190,000 distinct CDR3 sequences, 15% to 20% of them present only once. These same data were also listed under a study on T cells expressing NK-cell markers.

Sequencing was carried out using CD8+ T cells sorted from blood. These receptors were collected from a woman younger than 30 in good health.

The gene calls are TRBV11-2 and TRBJ2-1; D uncertain. This CDR3 spans 15 amino acids. Per germline, CDR1 SGHAT and CDR2 FQNNGV. The V and J ends lost 5 bases and 0 bases respectively, with 11 bases between them. The CDR3 sequence: CASSRDRSSYNEQFF. CDR3 nucleotides: TGTGCCAGCAGCCGTGACCGAAGCTCCTACAATGAGCAGTTCTTC.

The chain employs TRBV2 and TRBJ1-2; 7 bases align to TRBD1. Per germline, CDR1 SNHLY and CDR2 FYNNEI. CDR3 length: 12 amino acids. The V gene end was trimmed by 6 bases and the J gene end by 8 bases; junction bases not matched to a gene: 6. The CDR3 nucleotides read TGTGCCAGCAGGGGGACAGTCTGGGGCTACACCTTC. Its protein product is CASRGTVWGYTF. Based on the CDR3 plus reference TRBV2 and TRBJ1-2, the full variable domain is EPEVTQTPSHQVTQMGQEVILRCVPISNHLYFYWYRQILGQKVEFLVSFYNNEISEKSEIFDDQFSVERPDGSNFTLKIRSTKLEDSAMYFCASRGTVWGYTFGSGTRLTVV.

This rearrangement joins TRBV11-2 to TRBJ2-3; 9 bases are a match to TRBD2. Germline values: CDR1 SGHAT, CDR2 FQNNGV. The CDR3 has 15 residues. The junction had 1 base not matched to a gene; V was cut back by 2 bases and J by 1 base. The CDR3 bases are TGTGCCAGCAGCTTAAGACTAGCGGGCACAGATACGCAGTATTTT. Protein sequence: CASSLRLAGTDTQYF.

The chain has TRBV14 and TRBJ2-7; no firm D call. Per germline, CDR1 SGHDN and CDR2 FVKESK. The CDR3 is 13 residues long. V lost 1 base and J 6 bases, leaving 10 bases between the germline ends. The CDR3 sequence: CASSQVSGPEQYF. In DNA, the CDR3 is TGTGCCAGCAGCCAAGTGTCAGGCCCCGAGCAGTACTTC.

The V and J genes are TRBV12-3 or TRBV12-4 and TRBJ1-5; D is undetermined. CDR3 size: 11 residues. V dropped 3 bases and J dropped 8 bases, with 5 bases sitting between them. For the CDR3, the DNA is TGTGCCAGCAGTTTTGGGGAGCCCCAGCATTTT. Protein product: CASSFGEPQHF.

This clonotype was picked up a small number of times. CDR3 DNA: TGCGCCAGCAAGGGACGGGGAAGCACAGATACGCAGTATTTT. Amino acids: CASKGRGSTDTQYF. The chain is built from TRBV10-2 and TRBJ2-3; the D call may be TRBD1 or TRBD2 (5 bases each). The CDR3 extends over 14 amino acids. The germline CDR1 and CDR2 sequences are WSHSY and SAAADI. V lost 7 bases and J 0 bases, leaving 11 bases between the germline ends.

The rearrangement joins TRBV27 to TRBJ2-7; the match to TRBD2 covers 12 bases. The V segment lost 8 bases and the J segment 4 bases; nucleotides outside the gene matches: 6. In germline, CDR1 is MNHEY, CDR2 SMNVEV (reference sequence). The CDR3 consists of 14 residues. In DNA form, the CDR3 reads TGTGCCAGCGCACTAGCGGGGGGAGTTTACGAGCAGTACTTC. Translating gives CASALAGGVYEQYF.

The table lists this clonotype with a few counts. The chain has TRBV6-5 and TRBJ2-1; D is uncertain. The CDR3 has 12 amino acids. The germline V gene has CDR1 MNHEY and CDR2 SVGAGI. Trimming cost V 0 bases and J 9 bases, with 6 bases left between them. The CDR3 nucleotides read TGTGCCAGCAGTTACTCCCCTCGTGAGCAGTTCTTC. It codes for CASSYSPREQFF.

In this sample, this clonotype turned up many times. This chain links TRBV7-2 with TRBJ2-2, with 7 bases aligning to TRBD2. V was clipped by 1 base and J by 5 bases; unmatched bases: 4. Germline CDR1 reads SGHTA; CDR2 reads FQGNSA. The CDR3 runs to 15 residues. In nucleotides, the CDR3 is TGTGCCAGCAGCTTAGTCGGGGGAGGGACCGGGGAGCTGTTTTTT. Protein sequence: CASSLVGGGTGELFF. Full variable domain (rest looked up from reference TRBV7-2 and TRBJ2-2): GAGVSQSPSNKVTEKGKDVELRCDPISGHTALYWYRQSLGQGLEFLIYFQGNSAPDKSGLPSDRFSAERTGGSVSTLTIQRTQQEDSAVYLCASSLVGGGTGELFFGEGSRLTVL.

This clonotype was detected only a few times. The J gene is TRBJ2-7, the V gene TRBV7-8, with 7 bases matching TRBD2. Germline CDR1 and CDR2: SGHVS and FQNEAQ. The CDR3 has 15 residues. J lost 6 bases, V lost 1 base, and 9 bases had no gene match. CDR3 sequence reads: CASSLGRSGVREQYF. CDR3 in DNA: TGTGCCAGCAGCTTAGGGAGGAGCGGGGTACGCGAGCAGTACTTC.

The chain employs TRBV4-1 and TRBJ1-1, with D unclear. The CDR3 is 14 amino acids. Germline CDR1 MGHRA, CDR2 YSYEKL. V shed 0 bases and J shed 2 bases, with 7 bases lying between them. The CDR3: CASSQDGFNTEAFF. The CDR3 DNA reads TGCGCCAGCAGCCAAGATGGCTTCAACACTGAAGCTTTCTTT.

The chain employs TRBV20-1 and TRBJ2-7; 12 nucleotides agree with TRBD2. Germline V gene lookup returns CDR1 DFQATT and CDR2 SNEGSKA (reference sequence). The V segment lost 2 bases and the J segment 6 bases; nucleotides outside the gene matches: 8. The CDR3 has 15 residues. DNA of the CDR3: TGCAGTGCTAGACCCTTGACTAGCGGGAGCCCCGAGCAGTACTTC. Amino acids: CSARPLTSGSPEQYF.

The DNA for the CDR3 is TGTGCCAGCAGTCACACAAGGGACAGCCCCTACGAGCAGTACTTC. Its translation: CASSHTRDSPYEQYF. This chain links TRBV12-3 or TRBV12-4 with TRBJ2-7; TRBD1 agrees at 7 bases. This CDR3 has 15 residues. The V and J ends lost 5 bases and 2 bases, in that order; junction bases with no gene match: 9.

This clonotype was picked up a small number of times. The J gene is TRBJ1-5, the V gene TRBV20-1; no firm D call. The CDR3 spans 13 residues. Germline V gene data show CDR1 as DFQATT and CDR2 as SNEGSKA (reference sequence). V shed 1 base and J shed 10 bases, with 14 bases lying between them. CDR3 coding DNA: TGCAGTGCTAGAGCAGCACCCGGCAGTCCCCAGCATTTT. Translated, it gives CSARAAPGSPQHF.

This clonotype was seen many times. This chain connects TRBV7-9 to TRBJ2-1; D might be TRBD1 or TRBD2, each matching 5 bases. This CDR3 contains 14 residues. Germline CDR1 is SEHNR and CDR2 is FQNEAQ (reference sequence). Trimming stripped 2 bases from V and 7 bases from J, with 12 bases between. The CDR3 DNA follows: TGTGCCAGCAGCTTATTGGGACCTCAAAATGAGCAGTTCTTC. As protein: CASSLLGPQNEQFF.

The chain joins TRBV2 to TRBJ1-4; D possibly corresponds to TRBD1 (6 bases). This CDR3 region has 14 residues. CDR1 and CDR2 from the germline V gene are SNHLY and FYNNEI. The ends were cut back, 1 base at V and 7 bases at J, with 10 bases in the middle. The CDR3 region has the DNA TGTGCCAGCAGTGAAGTTGGGACACCTGAAAAACTGTTTTTT. Protein sequence: CASSEVGTPEKLFF.

This clonotype was seen just once. V and J are TRBV7-9 and TRBJ1-1; maybe TRBD1 (5 bases). V was clipped by 5 bases and J by 8 bases, with 21 bases between them. CDR1 is SEHNR and CDR2 is FQNEAQ in the germline V gene (reference sequence). The CDR3 runs to 15 residues. The CDR3 nucleotides read TGTGCCAGCAGCCCAACCTTAGACAGCTTTAGGGAAGCTTTCTTT. Translated: CASSPTLDSFREAFF.

This clonotype was counted a few times. V and J are TRBV19 and TRBJ2-1, with TRBD2 matching over 8 bases. J lost 5 bases, V lost 0 bases, and 9 bases had no gene match. The CDR3 length is 17 residues. The germline CDR1 and CDR2 sequences are LNHDA and SQIVND (reference sequence). The CDR3 nucleotides are TGTGCCAGTAGTATAGATCCAGGACTAGCTCGGAACAATGAGCAGTTCTTC. Its protein product is CASSIDPGLARNNEQFF.

The rearrangement joins TRBV29-1 to TRBJ1-4, with D perhaps TRBD1 (5 bases). V was pared by 6 bases and J by 4 bases, with 15 bases between. Per germline, CDR1 SQVTM and CDR2 ANQGSEA. The CDR3 extends over 14 amino acids. The CDR3 DNA sequence: TGCAGCGTACGGAAGACAGCGCTTAATGAAAAACTGTTTTTT. Translating gives CSVRKTALNEKLFF.

In this sample, this clonotype turned up a few times. The CDR3 reads CSVVWGDYGYTF. The CDR3 coding sequence is TGCAGCGTTGTGTGGGGGGACTATGGCTACACCTTC. The chain links TRBV29-1 to TRBJ1-2; weak D call: TRBD1 (5 bases). Trimming shortened V by 4 bases and J by 3 bases, and 9 bases separated the two germline ends. In germline, CDR1 is SQVTM, CDR2 ANQGSEA. The CDR3 is 12 residues long.

This clonotype was counted a few times. DNA for the CDR3: TGTGCCAGCAGCTTGGGAAACATTCAGTACTTC. Protein: CASSLGNIQYF. The chain links TRBV5-6 to TRBJ2-4; D gene unclear. The germline V and J ends were trimmed by 0 bases and 6 bases, with 1 base remaining between them. Germline CDR1 is SGHDT and CDR2 is YYEEEE. The CDR3 is 11 amino acids.

This clonotype was counted many times. This sequence joins TRBV29-1 and TRBJ2-7; 8 nucleotides match TRBD1. The CDR3 consists of 12 residues. V trimming: 3 bases; J trimming: 6 bases; junction bases outside the gene matches: 4. Germline V gene lookup returns CDR1 SQVTM and CDR2 ANQGSEA. The CDR3 here is CSVEDRVSEQYF. The CDR3 DNA is TGCAGCGTTGAGGACAGGGTTTCCGAGCAGTACTTC.

The V call is TRBV5-1, the J call TRBJ2-3, with 8 nucleotides matching TRBD2. Germline loops: CDR1 SGHRS, CDR2 YFSETQ. The V gene end was trimmed by 8 bases and the J gene end by 3 bases; junction bases not matched to a gene: 14. The CDR3 sequence is 16 residues long. CDR3 sequence (DNA): TGCGCCAGTCGGGGGGGCCGATCGCCCGAAACAGATACGCAGTATTTT. Translated: CASRGGRSPETDTQYF.